This paragraph reports one T cell receptor (beta chain). This sample was taken from a study of blood T cell repertoires in COVID-19. Study background: The samples span acute and convalescent COVID-19 from the United States, Italy and Spain. PBMCs, B-cell-depleted T cells, or T cells were the source of the cDNA or gDNA that made up the material.

There are 15 residues in the CDR3. V shed 8 bases and J shed 4 bases, with 18 bases lying between them. Germline V gene lookup returns CDR1 LNHDA and CDR2 SQIVND (reference sequence). Authors' processing steps: By means of reference gene primer amplification, nucleated cell counts were estimated. The table came from immunoSEQ multiplex PCR; TCRdb's copy has only in-frame clones and leaves some out. Clonal size and the V and J genes are those of that table, whereas D and trimming came from the DNA. Of about 140,000 clones listed, about three quarters are singletons. Sequences were obtained from peripheral blood. The chain employs TRBV19 and TRBJ2-4; D is possibly TRBD1 (6 bases). The origin of this receptor is a woman aged 50 to 60 with active or convalescent COVID-19. The CDR3 DNA reads TGTGCCAGTGCCCCCCCCGGGACAAGAAAAAACATTCAGTACTTC. Translation: CASAPPGTRKNIQYF.